These 23 T cell receptor beta chains came from one sample sequenced in a study of CD8 T cells in ankylosing spondylitis. Findings and caveats of the study: Seemingly characteristic of ankylosing spondylitis blood was a TCR beta motif consisting of about 8 highly homologous variants.

Which antigens these TCRs recognize remains unknown. TCRdb processed the 5' RACE reads anew with MiXCR; each CDR3 protein has one entry. The sample has around 890,000 distinct CDR3 sequences, about an eighth seen once. The sequencing sample was made of blood, either unsorted or a sorted T cell fraction (not recorded which). The receptor set was obtained from a male donor with ankylosing spondylitis.

Notes on this clonotype: A much larger clone is a single base away; this may be a read error. V gene TRBV5-1 combines with J gene TRBJ2-7; D is possibly TRBD2 (5 bases). The CDR3 has 15 amino acids. Germline CDR1 reads SGHRS; CDR2 reads YFSETQ. This CDR3 reads CASSRNRRGLGERYF. Here the CDR3 DNA reads TGCGCCAGCAGCAGGAACCGACGGGGATTAGGCGAGCGGTACTTC. Full variable domain (outside the CDR3, taken from reference TRBV5-1 and TRBJ2-7): KAGVTQTPRYLIKTRGQQVTLSCSPISGHRSVSWYQQTPGQGLQFLFEYFSETQRNKGNFPGRFSGRQFSNSRSEMNVSTLELGDSALYLCASSRNRRGLGERYFGPGTRLTVT.

This clonotype was seen many times. This chain connects TRBV15 to TRBJ2-7, with TRBD1 matching over 11 bases. Looked up from germline, CDR1 is LNHNV and CDR2 is YYDKDF (reference sequence). Trimming took 0 bases from V and 3 from J; bases not matched to a gene: 1. The CDR3 covers 15 residues. Here the CDR3 DNA reads TGTGCCACCAGCAGAGAGGGGACAGGGGGCTACGAGCAGTACTTC. Translated: CATSREGTGGYEQYF.

The CDR3: CASISVAGEGELFF. DNA of the CDR3: TGCGCCAGCATCTCGGTAGCGGGAGAGGGGGAGCTGTTTTTT. The chain carries TRBV5-1 and TRBJ2-2; TRBD2 aligns across 9 bases. The CDR3 spans 14 residues. Looked up from germline, CDR1 is SGHRS and CDR2 is YFSETQ. The J segment lost 8 bases and the V segment lost 6 bases, leaving 8 bases of the junction unmatched.

This clonotype was observed a few times. The chain joins TRBV2 to TRBJ2-3; D not certain. V was shortened by 4 bases and J by 0 bases, with 5 bases between the two germline ends. From germline, CDR1 is SNHLY and CDR2 FYNNEI. The CDR3 covers 13 residues. This CDR3 is CASSVESTDTQYF. CDR3 nucleotide sequence: TGTGCCAGCAGTGTTGAAAGCACAGATACGCAGTATTTT.

This clonotype was detected ten times or more. The chain links TRBV6-5 to TRBJ2-5, with D perhaps matching TRBD2 (5 bases). This CDR3 comprises 11 residues. V gave up 6 bases and J gave up 5 bases, with 7 bases separating them. Germline values: CDR1 MNHEY, CDR2 SVGAGI. The CDR3 sequence: CASSTGETQYF. The CDR3 DNA sequence: TGTGCCAGCAGCACGGGGGAGACCCAGTACTTC.

The CDR3 protein is CASSQETGHNSPLHF. The CDR3 DNA sequence: TGTGCCAGCAGCCAAGAGACAGGGCATAATTCACCCCTCCACTTT. V usage is TRBV4-2 and J usage is TRBJ1-6; 7 bases align to TRBD1. Unmatched junction bases numbered 1, after V lost 0 bases and J lost 5 bases. The germline V gene encodes CDR1 LGHNA and CDR2 YNFKEQ. CDR3 length: 15 amino acids.

This clonotype was recorded at least ten times. The chain couples TRBV10-1 to TRBJ2-7; D gene ambiguous. Looked up from germline, CDR1 is WNHNN and CDR2 is SYGVQD (reference sequence). The CDR3 is 10 residues long. V gave up 6 bases and J gave up 4 bases, with 4 bases separating them. For the CDR3, the DNA is TGCGCCAGCAGATGGTACGAGCAGTACTTC. It is translated as CASRWYEQYF.

This clonotype was observed a handful of times. The chain links TRBV5-1 to TRBJ1-2, with no clear D. Trimming took 0 bases from V and 3 from J, leaving 12 bases between them. The V gene's germline CDR1 is SGHRS and CDR2 YFSETQ. This CDR3 comprises 15 residues. The DNA of the CDR3 is TGCGCCAGCAGCTTGGGTACACACAGCGACTATGGCTACACCTTC. Translated: CASSLGTHSDYGYTF.

The gene calls are TRBV20-1 and TRBJ1-5; 8 positions match TRBD1. Germline CDR1 is DFQATT and CDR2 is SNEGSKA (reference sequence). The V gene end was trimmed by 3 bases and the J gene end by 4 bases; junction bases not matched to a gene: 11. The CDR3 consists of 16 residues. DNA for the CDR3: TGCAGTGCTAGGTGGGGCAGGGGGCGCTGGAATCAGCCCCAGCATTTT. Residues: CSARWGRGRWNQPQHF.

CDR3 sequence reads: CASSDADTRGHIQYF. The CDR3 DNA is TGTGCCAGCAGCGACGCGGACACGAGGGGTCACATTCAGTACTTC. The V call is TRBV28, the J call TRBJ2-4; either TRBD1 or TRBD2 may fit D (5 bases each). Trimming took off 6 bases at V and 8 bases at J, with 20 bases between the two ends. Germline loops: CDR1 MDHEN, CDR2 SYDVKM. The CDR3 spans 15 residues.

This clonotype was seen more than once but under ten times. V and J are TRBV20-1 and TRBJ2-3, with D tentatively TRBD2 (7 bases). The CDR3 spans 15 residues. Germline loops: CDR1 DFQATT, CDR2 SNEGSKA (reference sequence). Trimming removed 0 bases at V and 4 bases at J, with 14 bases between. This chain's CDR3 is CSARDHGGPPDTQYF. CDR3 sequence (DNA): TGCAGTGCTAGAGATCACGGGGGGCCCCCAGATACGCAGTATTTT.

This clonotype showed up just a few times. V and J are TRBV20-1 and TRBJ1-4; D uncertain. Germline CDR1 DFQATT, CDR2 SNEGSKA (reference sequence). V was shortened by 3 bases and J by 2 bases, with 10 bases between the two germline ends. The CDR3 loop spans 14 amino acids. The CDR3 sequence: CSASLGGTNEKLFF. The CDR3 DNA follows: TGCAGTGCTAGCCTGGGTGGGACTAATGAAAAACTGTTTTTT.

The V call is TRBV11-3, the J call TRBJ2-3; TRBD2 might be the D (6 bases). Germline V CDR1 and CDR2: SGHNT, YENEEA. The V gene lost 1 base and the J gene lost 4 bases, with 15 bases spanning the gap. The CDR3 is 16 residues long. The CDR3 spells CASSLGAREDPDTQYF. The CDR3 nucleotides are TGTGCCAGCAGCTTAGGAGCGAGGGAGGACCCAGATACGCAGTATTTT.

In this sample, this clonotype turned up many times. This chain links TRBV4-3 with TRBJ1-1, with D hard to call. Between the trimmed V and J ends, which lost 1 base and 1 base, there was a span of 10 bases. The CDR3 runs 15 residues. Per the germline V gene, CDR1 is LGHNA and CDR2 is YSLEER. CDR3 sequence (DNA): TGCGCCAGCAGCCAAGGGTCGGACGCGAACACTGAAGCTTTCTTT. It codes for CASSQGSDANTEAFF.

This clonotype was counted at least ten times. The V and J genes are TRBV7-2 and TRBJ2-1, with 8 bases aligning to TRBD1. Germline loops: CDR1 SGHTA, CDR2 FQGNSA. V shed 2 bases and J 1 base; nucleotides not matched to a gene: 1. This CDR3 is 15 amino acids long. The CDR3 here is CASSLWTGSYNEQFF. The DNA of the CDR3 is TGTGCCAGCAGCTTATGGACAGGGTCCTACAATGAGCAGTTCTTC.

The genes are TRBV20-1 and TRBJ2-5, with TRBD1 as a possible D gene (6 bases). Germline V CDR1 and CDR2: DFQATT, SNEGSKA (reference sequence). Between the trimmed V and J ends, which lost 6 bases and 4 bases, there was a span of 12 bases. The CDR3 is made up of 12 amino acids. CDR3: CSAWDKLETQYF. CDR3 coding DNA: TGCAGTGCCTGGGACAAGCTAGAGACCCAGTACTTC.

This clonotype was seen only a few times. V and J are TRBV7-2 and TRBJ1-2; 8 nucleotides align to TRBD1. The length of the CDR3 is 15 residues. The J segment lost 4 bases and the V segment lost 6 bases, leaving 10 bases of the junction unmatched. Germline values: CDR1 SGHTA, CDR2 FQGNSA. The CDR3 sequence: CASRMDRVGLYGYTF. CDR3 DNA sequence: TGTGCCAGCAGAATGGACAGGGTTGGGCTCTATGGCTACACCTTC.

This chain uses TRBV30 with TRBJ1-1; perhaps TRBD1 as D (6 bases). The CDR3 is 13 amino acids. CDR1 and CDR2 from the germline V gene are GTSNPN and SVGIG (reference sequence). Trimming took 3 bases from V and 4 from J, leaving 12 bases between them. The CDR3 loop reads CAWRQGGSTEAFF. DNA of the CDR3: TGTGCCTGGAGACAGGGTGGTAGCACTGAAGCTTTCTTT. The whole variable domain, filled in from reference TRBV30 and TRBJ1-1, reads SQTIHQWPATLVQPVGSPLSLECTVEGTSNPNLYWYRQAAGRGLQLLFYSVGIGQISSEVPQNLSASRPQDRQFILSSKKLLLSDSGFYLCAWRQGGSTEAFFGQGTRLTVV.

This chain links TRBV20-1 with TRBJ2-7; 15 bases are shared with TRBD2. This CDR3 contains 16 residues. J lost 0 bases, V lost 6 bases, and 6 bases had no gene match. CDR1 DFQATT and CDR2 SNEGSKA come from the germline V gene (reference sequence). CDR3 in amino acids: CSATGLAGGSSYEQYF. The DNA for the CDR3 is TGCAGTGCAACCGGACTAGCGGGAGGGAGCTCCTACGAGCAGTACTTC.

This clonotype was seen repeatedly, ten times or more. The CDR3 DNA is TGCAGTGGCCGAGGACAGCCGAACACTGAAGCTTTCTTT. Translation: CSGRGQPNTEAFF. The J gene is TRBJ1-1, the V gene TRBV20-1, with D tentatively TRBD1 (6 bases). CDR1 and CDR2 (germline): DFQATT, SNEGSKA (reference sequence). Trimming stripped 7 bases from V and 1 base from J, with 13 bases between. This CDR3 is built from 13 residues.

This clonotype was seen at least ten times. V and J are TRBV5-1 and TRBJ2-2; D is perhaps TRBD1 (5 bases). Deletions cut 4 bases from V and 7 bases from J, with 11 bases between. Germline V CDR1 and CDR2: SGHRS, YFSETQ. The CDR3 has 13 residues. CDR3 in amino acids: CASSLTDSGELFF. In DNA, the CDR3 is TGCGCCAGCAGCCTCACTGACAGCGGGGAGCTGTTTTTT.

V usage is TRBV4-3 and J usage is TRBJ1-4; TRBD1 aligns across 7 bases. The CDR3 covers 16 residues. Per the germline V gene, CDR1 is LGHNA and CDR2 is YSLEER. With 3 bases clipped from V and 3 bases from J, the junction kept 7 bases outside the gene matches. CDR3 in DNA: TGCGCCAGCAGCCAGTTAGTGGGGACAGCTAATGAAAAACTGTTTTTT. This codes for CASSQLVGTANEKLFF.

This clonotype was seen many times. The chain joins TRBV24-1 to TRBJ2-3; D is ambiguous. Trimming left V 6 bases short and J 6 bases short, with 12 bases between. From germline, CDR1 is KGHDR and CDR2 SFDVKD. The CDR3 extends over 13 amino acids. As DNA, the CDR3 is TGTGCCACCAGTCGTTCGAACGGGGATACGCAGTATTTT. It specifies CATSRSNGDTQYF.